This T cell receptor (beta chain) emerged from a study of OX40 agonist ivuxolimab in advanced cancers. V lost 5 bases and J lost 7; bases outside the gene matches: 7. CDR3 length: 14 residues. The germline gives CDR1 SGHVS, CDR2 FNYEAQ. Some clones are missing from TCRdb's copy, which holds only in-frame ones; the method was immunoSEQ multiplex PCR. Seen here are tens of thousands of clones, 65% to 90% observed once, and the top ten hold roughly 0.5%. This sample comprised CD4+ or CD8+ T cells sorted from blood, obtained in a trial of the OX40 agonist ivuxolimab. This clonotype was obtained from an adult with an advanced solid tumor such as melanoma, head and neck, liver or kidney cancer. The chain uses TRBV7-6 and TRBJ2-1; 8 nucleotides align to TRBD1. The CDR3 sequence: CASSPLDRENEQFF. The DNA of the CDR3 is TGTGCCAGCAGCCCCCTGGACAGGGAAAATGAGCAGTTCTTC.